This TCR beta chain came from a study of T cells in Graves' hyperthyroidism and ophthalmopathy. RNA transcripts provided the source from which TCR beta CDR3 regions were amplified. TCR CDR3 regions were first amplified by RT-PCR with HTBI primers. MiXCR, run by TCRdb on the multiplex PCR reads, gives a single entry per CDR3 protein. The table has more than 500,000 distinct CDR3 sequences, roughly 16% seen once; the top ten hold approximately 32%. Germline V gene data show CDR1 as LGHNA and CDR2 as YSLEER. V was shortened by 2 bases and J by 0 bases, with 10 bases between the two germline ends. The CDR3 spans 16 residues.

The chain recombines TRBV4-3 with TRBJ1-4; perhaps TRBD1 as D (5 bases). Input material: blood. The clonotype comes from a woman under 40 with Graves' ophthalmopathy. CDR3 residues: CASSQLPGSTNEKLFF. In DNA, the CDR3 is TGCGCCAGCAGCCAACTTCCAGGGTCAACTAATGAAAAACTGTTTTTT.